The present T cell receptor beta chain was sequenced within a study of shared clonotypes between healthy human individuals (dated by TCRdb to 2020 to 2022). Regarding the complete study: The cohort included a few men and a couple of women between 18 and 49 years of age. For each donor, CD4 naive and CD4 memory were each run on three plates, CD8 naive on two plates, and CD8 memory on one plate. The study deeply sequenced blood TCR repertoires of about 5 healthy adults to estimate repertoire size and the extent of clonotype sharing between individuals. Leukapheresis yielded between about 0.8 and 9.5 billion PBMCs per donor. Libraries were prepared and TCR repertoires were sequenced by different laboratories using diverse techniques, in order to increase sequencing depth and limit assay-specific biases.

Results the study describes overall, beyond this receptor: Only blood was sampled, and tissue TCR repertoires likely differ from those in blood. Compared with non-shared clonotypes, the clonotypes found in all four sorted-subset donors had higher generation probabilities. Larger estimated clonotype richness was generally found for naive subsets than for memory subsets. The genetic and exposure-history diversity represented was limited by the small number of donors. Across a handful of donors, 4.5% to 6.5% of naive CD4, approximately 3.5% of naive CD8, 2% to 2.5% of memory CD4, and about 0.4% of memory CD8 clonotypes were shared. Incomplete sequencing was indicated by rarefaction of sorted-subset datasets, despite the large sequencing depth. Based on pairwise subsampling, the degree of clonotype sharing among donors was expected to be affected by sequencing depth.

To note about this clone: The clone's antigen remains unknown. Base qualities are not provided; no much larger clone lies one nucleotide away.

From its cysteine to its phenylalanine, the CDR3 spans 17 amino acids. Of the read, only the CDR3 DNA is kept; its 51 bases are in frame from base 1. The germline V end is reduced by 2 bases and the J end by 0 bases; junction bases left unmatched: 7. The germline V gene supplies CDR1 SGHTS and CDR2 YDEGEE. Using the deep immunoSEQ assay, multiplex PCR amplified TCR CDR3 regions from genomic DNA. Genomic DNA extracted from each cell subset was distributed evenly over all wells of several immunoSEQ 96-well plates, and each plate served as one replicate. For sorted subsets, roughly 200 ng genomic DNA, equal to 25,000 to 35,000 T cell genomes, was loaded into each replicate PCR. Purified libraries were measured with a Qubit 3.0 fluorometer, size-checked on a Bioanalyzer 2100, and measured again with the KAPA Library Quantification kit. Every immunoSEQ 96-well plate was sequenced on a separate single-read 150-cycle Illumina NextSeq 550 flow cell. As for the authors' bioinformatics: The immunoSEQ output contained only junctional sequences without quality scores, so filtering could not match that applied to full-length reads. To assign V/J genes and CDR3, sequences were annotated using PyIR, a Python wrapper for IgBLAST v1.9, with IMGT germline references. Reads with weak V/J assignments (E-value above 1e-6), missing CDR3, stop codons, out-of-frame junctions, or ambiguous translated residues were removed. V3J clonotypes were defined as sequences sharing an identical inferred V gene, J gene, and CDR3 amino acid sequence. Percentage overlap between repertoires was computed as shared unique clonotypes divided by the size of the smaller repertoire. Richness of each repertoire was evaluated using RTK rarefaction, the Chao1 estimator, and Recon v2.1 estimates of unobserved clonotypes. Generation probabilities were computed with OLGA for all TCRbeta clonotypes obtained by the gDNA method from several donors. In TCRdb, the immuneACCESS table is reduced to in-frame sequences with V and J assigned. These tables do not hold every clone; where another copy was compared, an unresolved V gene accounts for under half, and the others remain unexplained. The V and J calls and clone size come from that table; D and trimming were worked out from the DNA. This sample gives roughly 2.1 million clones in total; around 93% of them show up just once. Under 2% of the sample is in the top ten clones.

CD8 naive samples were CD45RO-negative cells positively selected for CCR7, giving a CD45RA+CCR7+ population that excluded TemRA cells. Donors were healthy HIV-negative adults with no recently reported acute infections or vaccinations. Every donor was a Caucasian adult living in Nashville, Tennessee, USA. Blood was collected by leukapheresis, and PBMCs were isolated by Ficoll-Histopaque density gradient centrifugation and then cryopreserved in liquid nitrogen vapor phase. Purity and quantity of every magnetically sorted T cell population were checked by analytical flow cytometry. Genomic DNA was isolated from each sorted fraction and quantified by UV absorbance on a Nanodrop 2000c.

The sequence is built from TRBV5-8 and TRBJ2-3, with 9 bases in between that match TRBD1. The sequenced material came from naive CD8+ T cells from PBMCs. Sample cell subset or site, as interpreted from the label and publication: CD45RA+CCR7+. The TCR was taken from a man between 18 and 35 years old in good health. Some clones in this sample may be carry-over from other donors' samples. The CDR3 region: CASSFRTGALSTDTQYF. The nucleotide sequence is TGTGCCAGCAGCTTCCGGACAGGGGCCCTAAGCACAGATACGCAGTATTTT.